This T cell receptor beta chain is from a study of vaccination effects on CD4 cells after COVID-19. Study as a whole: Post-vaccination samples were obtained at early and late time points from a few convalescent patients. Study-level results: Convalescent patients were scarce, and early post-infection timepoints were absent. Spike-reactive clones in convalescents after vaccination were chiefly newly vaccine-induced.

A remark on this clone: Its antigen is still unknown. One junction end does not reproduce the germline sequence, and a read error may be involved.

This CDR3 spans 15 amino acids. Looked up from germline, CDR1 is SSHAT and CDR2 is FNYEAQ (reference sequence). Assay: immunoSEQ multiplex PCR; the TCRdb copy retains only in-frame clones and omits some. Of 13,000 or so clones listed, over 60% are singletons. Antigen-specific CD4+ T cell clonotypes were called by their expansion after viral peptide-pool culture in ViraFEST. Culture lasted around eleven days before CD4+ T cell isolation. SARS-CoV-2 infection was confirmed by PCR in the person between March and December 2020. Participants received two doses of either the BNT162b2 or mRNA-1273 vaccine. A density of around 2 million PBMC per well was used; these cells were cultured with about 10 IU/ml IL-2 and roughly 9.5 ug/ml peptides.

This clonotype originated in a human donor who had a prior SARS-CoV-2 infection. J is TRBJ2-2 and V is TRBV7-7, with 14 bases identical to TRBD2. The sequences come from CD4+ T cells from PBMCs cultured with HCoV-NL63 spike peptides, collected after COVID-19 vaccination. In DNA, the CDR3 is TGTGCTAGCAGCTGGGGACTAGCGGGAGCCGGGGAGCTGTTTTTT. Amino acid sequence: CASSWGLAGAGELFF.